This T cell receptor (beta chain) was obtained from a study of shared clonotypes between healthy human individuals (dated by TCRdb to 2019 to 2021). Looking at the study overall: Three men and a couple of women, aged 18 to 49 years, made up the cohort. For each donor, CD4 naive and CD4 memory were each given three plates, CD8 naive was given two plates, and CD8 memory was given one plate. To estimate repertoire size and how much clonotypes are shared between individuals, the study performed deep sequencing of blood TCR repertoires from about five healthy adults. Libraries were prepared and TCR repertoires were sequenced by different laboratories using diverse techniques, in order to increase sequencing depth and limit assay-specific biases. Per donor, leukapheresis produced somewhere between about 0.8 and 9 billion PBMCs.

Using the deep immunoSEQ assay, TCR CDR3 regions were amplified from genomic DNA by multiplex PCR. Genomic DNA extracted from each cell subset was distributed evenly over all wells of several immunoSEQ 96-well plates, and each plate served as one replicate. For sorted subsets, about 0.2 ug genomic DNA, equal to tens of thousands of T cell genomes, was loaded into each replicate PCR. Purified libraries were measured with a Qubit 3.0 fluorometer, size-checked on a Bioanalyzer 2100, and measured again with the KAPA Library Quantification kit. A separate single-read 150-cycle Illumina NextSeq 550 flow cell was used to sequence each immunoSEQ 96-well plate. Per the authors' processing: The immunoSEQ output contained only junctional sequences without quality scores, so filtering could not match that applied to full-length reads. To assign V/J genes and CDR3, sequences were annotated against IMGT germline references using PyIR, a Python wrapper for IgBLAST v1.9. Reads were filtered out if the reads had weak V/J assignments (E-value above 1e-6), no CDR3, stop codons, out-of-frame junctions, or ambiguous translated residues. V3J clonotypes were defined by identical inferred V gene, J gene, and CDR3 amino acid sequence. The percentage overlap between two repertoires was calculated by dividing the number of shared unique clonotypes by the size of the smaller repertoire. RTK rarefaction, the Chao1 estimator, and Recon v2.1 estimates of unobserved clonotypes were used to assess repertoire richness. For all TCRbeta clonotypes obtained by the gDNA method from a few donors, generation probabilities were computed with OLGA. TCRdb took over this immuneACCESS table, retaining in-frame rearrangements with V and J assigned. Such tables are incomplete; in checked studies, under half of the missing clones stem from an unresolved V gene, and the remainder is unexplained. From that table come the V and J calls and clone size; the DNA was used to work out D and trimming. In all, the sample holds some 1.4 million clones, and approximately 97% of those were seen once. Roughly 1.2% of the sample is held by the ten biggest clonotypes.

A word on this clone: Its antigen target is currently unknown. Base quality data are lacking; no much larger clone is found one base away. Other DNA sequences of this sample code for an identical CDR3.

On the study overall, not on this receptor specifically: Compared with non-shared clonotypes, clonotypes shared by all four sorted-subset donors had higher generation probabilities. Only blood was sampled, and tissue TCR repertoires likely differ from those in blood. Pairwise subsampling led to the expectation that sequencing depth would affect the degree of clonotype sharing among donors. Larger estimated clonotype richness was generally found for naive subsets than for memory subsets. The small number of donors limited the genetic and exposure-history diversity represented. Incomplete sequencing was indicated by rarefaction of sorted-subset datasets, despite the large sequencing depth. When a few donors were compared, the shared fraction of clonotypes was approximately 5% for naive CD4, about 4% for naive CD8, 2.3% for memory CD4, and 0.4% for memory CD8.

Donors were healthy HIV-negative adults with no recently reported acute infections or vaccinations. Only Caucasian adults living in Nashville, Tennessee, USA were represented among the donors. CD4+ T cells were enriched through magnetic negative selection, after which naive cells were positively selected on CD45RA and the remaining negative fraction served as the memory subset. Blood was collected by leukapheresis, and PBMCs were isolated by Ficoll-Histopaque density gradient centrifugation and then cryopreserved in liquid nitrogen vapor phase. Analytical flow cytometry was used to check the purity and quantity of every magnetically sorted T cell population. Genomic DNA was isolated from each sorted fraction and quantified by UV absorbance on a Nanodrop 2000c. CDR1 and CDR2 were assigned from the germline V gene as SGDLS and YYNGEE. Taken from cysteine to phenylalanine, the CDR3 has 14 residues. The CDR3 DNA has 42 bases and is translated from base 1. V and J lose 0 bases and 0 bases, and a span of 4 bases separates them.

The chain is encoded by TRBV9 joined to TRBJ1-5; the D gene lacks a confident call. The sequence was collected from a man younger than 40 in good health. The sample taken for sequencing was naive CD4+ T cells sorted from blood. The label giving this sample's cell subset or site can be read as: CD45RA+ positively selected. The DNA sequence is as follows: TGTGCCAGCAGCGTAGCTAGTAGCAATCAGCCCCAGCATTTT. Translated, it gives CASSVASSNQPQHF.